The clone carrying this TCR beta chain was picked up a small number of times. Antigen: not known. CDR1 and CDR2 from the germline V gene are LGHNT and FRNRAP. The V end lost 0 bases, the J end lost 6 bases, and 8 bases lay between the germline ends. This CDR3 comprises 13 residues. This record comes from a study of CD8+CD57+ T cells in acquired aplastic anemia. Study results and caveats: Patients versus controls showed no significant CD8+ Simpson's diversity difference.

Both TCR beta VDJ combination and CDR3 sequence profiling were carried out. Genomic DNA was the template for this profiling. TCRdb re-called the reads through MiXCR, storing one row per CDR3 protein. The table shows 200,000 to 250,000 distinct CDR3 sequences, with roughly 35% occurring only once. The sequence was collected from a human donor in good health, serving as a control. Sequencing was performed on sorted CD4+, CD8+, or CD8+CD57+ T cells (not recorded which) from PBMCs. V and J are TRBV12-5 and TRBJ2-5; D remains ambiguous. The CDR3, as DNA: TGTGCTAGTGGTTTGGTATTAAGGCAGACCCAGTACTTC. Amino acids: CASGLVLRQTQYF.